One and the same sample provided the 6 T cell receptor beta chains below, sequenced in a study of cytomegalovirus exposure and HLA in healthy donors. Both 60 Vbeta primers and 13 Jbeta primers went into the PCR. The protocol was immunoSEQ multiplex PCR, while the TCRdb copy is restricted to in-frame clones and leaves out a portion. The table lists around 300,000 clones, 70% to 90% of them singletons. Sequenced: PBMCs. The receptors were sampled from a woman aged 18 to 35 in good health and CMV-seronegative.

The V gene is TRBV18, the J gene TRBJ1-5, with a possible D match to TRBD1 (5 bases). Germline assignment: CDR1 KGHSH and CDR2 LQKENI. Trimming left V 4 bases short and J 0 bases short, with 10 bases between. This CDR3 comprises 15 residues. This CDR3 is CASSQQAPSNQPQHF. In DNA, the CDR3 is TGTGCCAGCTCACAACAGGCACCTAGCAATCAGCCCCAGCATTTT.

The gene calls are TRBV2 and TRBJ2-2; 11 nucleotides line up with TRBD1. Trimming at V came to 8 bases and at J to 7 bases, leaving 3 bases not matched to a gene. Germline V gene lookup returns CDR1 SNHLY and CDR2 FYNNEI. There are 13 residues in the CDR3. Written as DNA, the CDR3 is TGTGCCAGCGGACAGGGGGCGGGCGGGGAGCTGTTTTTT. Translation gives CASGQGAGGELFF.

This sequence joins TRBV11-1 and TRBJ1-1; 7 nucleotides align to TRBD1. CDR3 length equals 17 residues. V shed 3 bases, J shed 2 bases, and the junction held 12 bases outside the gene matches. From germline, CDR1 is SGHAT and CDR2 FQDESV (reference sequence). The CDR3 sequence: CASSFNGQGVYNTEAFF. CDR3 DNA sequence: TGTGCCAGCAGCTTTAACGGGCAGGGGGTTTATAACACTGAAGCTTTCTTT.

The CDR3 nucleotides read TGTGCCAGCAGCCCCAGCGGGGGGGCAAGTAATGAGCAGTTCTTC. It yields the protein CASSPSGGASNEQFF. The chain couples TRBV6-5 to TRBJ2-1, with 10 nucleotides matching TRBD2. The CDR3 runs 15 residues. V shed 6 bases, J shed 7 bases, and the junction held 9 bases outside the gene matches. Looked up from germline, CDR1 is MNHEY and CDR2 is SVGAGI.

This clone has only a few counts. The chain joins TRBV21-1 to TRBJ2-1; the table assigns TRBD2, which was not confirmed against the DNA. TRBV21-1 is flagged as a pseudogene. CDR3 length: 19 amino acids. The CDR3 spells CASSPPGTSGGALRNEQFF. The DNA for the CDR3 is TGTGCCAGCAGCCCCCCCGGGACTAGCGGGGGAGCTCTGCGCAATGAGCAGTTCTTC.

The chain links TRBV7-9 to TRBJ2-7, with D maybe TRBD1 (5 bases). In germline, CDR1 is SEHNR, CDR2 FQNEAQ (reference sequence). The CDR3 spans 14 residues. Trimming stripped 6 bases from V and 1 base from J, with 13 bases between. The CDR3 region is CASSPLQESYEQYF. The DNA for the CDR3 is TGTGCCAGCAGTCCCTTACAGGAGTCCTACGAGCAGTACTTC.